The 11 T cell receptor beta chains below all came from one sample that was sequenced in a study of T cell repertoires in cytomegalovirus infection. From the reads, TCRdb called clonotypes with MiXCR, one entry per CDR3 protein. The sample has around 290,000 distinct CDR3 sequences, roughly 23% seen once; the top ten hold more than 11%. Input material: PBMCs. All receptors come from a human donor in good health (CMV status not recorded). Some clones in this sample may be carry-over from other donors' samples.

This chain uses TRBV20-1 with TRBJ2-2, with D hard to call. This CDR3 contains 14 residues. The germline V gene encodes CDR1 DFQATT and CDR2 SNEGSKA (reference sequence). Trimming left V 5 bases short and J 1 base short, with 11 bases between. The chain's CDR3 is CSASPLLNTGELFF. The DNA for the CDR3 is TGCAGTGCTTCCCCCCTGCTGAACACCGGGGAGCTGTTTTTT.

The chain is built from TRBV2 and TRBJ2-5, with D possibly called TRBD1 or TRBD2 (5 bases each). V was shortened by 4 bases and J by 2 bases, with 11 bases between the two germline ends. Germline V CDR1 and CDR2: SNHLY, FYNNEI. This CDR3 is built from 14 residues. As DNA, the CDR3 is TGTGCCAGCAGTGTGGGACCCCCACAAGAGACCCAGTACTTC. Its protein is CASSVGPPQETQYF.

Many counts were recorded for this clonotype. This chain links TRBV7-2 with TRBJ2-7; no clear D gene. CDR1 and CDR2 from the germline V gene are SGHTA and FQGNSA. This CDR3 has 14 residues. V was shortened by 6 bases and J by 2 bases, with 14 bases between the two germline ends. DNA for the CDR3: TGTGCCAGCAGTCTGAAACCGGGCCCCTACGAGCAGTACTTC. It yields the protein CASSLKPGPYEQYF.

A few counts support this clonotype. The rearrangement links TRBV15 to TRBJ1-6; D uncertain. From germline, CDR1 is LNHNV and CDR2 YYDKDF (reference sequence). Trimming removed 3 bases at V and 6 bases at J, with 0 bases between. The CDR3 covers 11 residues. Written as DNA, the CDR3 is TGTGCCACCAGCAGTAATTCACCCCTCCACTTT. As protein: CATSSNSPLHF.

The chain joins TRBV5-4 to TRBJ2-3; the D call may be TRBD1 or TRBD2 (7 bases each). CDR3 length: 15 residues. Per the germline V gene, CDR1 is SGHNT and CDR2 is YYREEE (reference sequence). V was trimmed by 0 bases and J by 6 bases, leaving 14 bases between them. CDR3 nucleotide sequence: TGTGCCAGCAGCTTGGCCGACAGGGAGGGGGATACGCAGTATTTT. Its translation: CASSLADREGDTQYF.

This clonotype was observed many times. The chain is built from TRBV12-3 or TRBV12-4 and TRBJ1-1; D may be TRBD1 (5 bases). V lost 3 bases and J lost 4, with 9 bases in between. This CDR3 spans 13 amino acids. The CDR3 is CASSFRVGTEAFF. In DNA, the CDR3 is TGTGCCAGCAGTTTCAGGGTGGGCACTGAAGCTTTCTTT.

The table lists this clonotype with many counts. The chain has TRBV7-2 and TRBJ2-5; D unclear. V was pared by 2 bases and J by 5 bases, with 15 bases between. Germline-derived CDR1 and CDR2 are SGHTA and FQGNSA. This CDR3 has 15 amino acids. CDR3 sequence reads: CASSLRDSEWETQYF. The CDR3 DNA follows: TGTGCCAGCAGCTTACGAGATTCGGAATGGGAGACCCAGTACTTC.

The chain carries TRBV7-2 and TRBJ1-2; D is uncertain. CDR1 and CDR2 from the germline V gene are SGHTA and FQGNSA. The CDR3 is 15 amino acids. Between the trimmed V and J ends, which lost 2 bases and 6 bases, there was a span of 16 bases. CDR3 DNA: TGTGCCAGCAGCTTAACACAGCGCGGGTGGGATGGCTACACCTTC. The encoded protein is CASSLTQRGWDGYTF. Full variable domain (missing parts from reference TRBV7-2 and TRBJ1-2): GAGVSQSPSNKVTEKGKDVELRCDPISGHTALYWYRQSLGQGLEFLIYFQGNSAPDKSGLPSDRFSAERTGGSVSTLTIQRTQQEDSAVYLCASSLTQRGWDGYTFGSGTRLTVV.

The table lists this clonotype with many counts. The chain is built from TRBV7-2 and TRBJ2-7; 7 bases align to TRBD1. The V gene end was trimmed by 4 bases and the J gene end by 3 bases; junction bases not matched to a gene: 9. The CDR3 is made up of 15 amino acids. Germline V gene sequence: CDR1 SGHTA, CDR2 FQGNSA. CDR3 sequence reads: CASSSQGLGSYEQYF. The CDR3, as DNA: TGTGCCAGCAGCTCACAGGGGCTAGGGAGCTACGAGCAGTACTTC.

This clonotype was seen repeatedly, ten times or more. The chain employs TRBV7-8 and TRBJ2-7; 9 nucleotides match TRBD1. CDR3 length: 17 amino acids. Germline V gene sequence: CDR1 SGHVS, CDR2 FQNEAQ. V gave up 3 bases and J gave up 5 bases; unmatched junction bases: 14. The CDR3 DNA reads TGTGCCAGCAGCTTTCAACTGGAACCGGGACAGGGAAACGAGCAGTACTTC. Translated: CASSFQLEPGQGNEQYF.

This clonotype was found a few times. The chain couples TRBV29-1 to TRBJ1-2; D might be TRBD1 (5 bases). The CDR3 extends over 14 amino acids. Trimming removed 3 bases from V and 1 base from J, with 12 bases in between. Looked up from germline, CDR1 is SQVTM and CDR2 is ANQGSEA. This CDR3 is CSVDVGGSNYGYTF. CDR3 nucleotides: TGCAGCGTTGATGTGGGGGGAAGTAACTATGGCTACACCTTC.